What follows is one T cell receptor (beta chain) and its context. Germline lookup yields CDR1 PRHDT and CDR2 FYEKMQ (reference sequence). The V segment lost 0 bases and the J segment 4 bases; nucleotides outside the gene matches: 11. The CDR3 runs to 20 residues. The data stem from a study of T cell changes during pregnancy in multiple sclerosis. Libraries were prepared by immunoSEQ multiplex PCR; TCRdb keeps only in-frame clonotypes and omits some of them. The table has 35,000 to 40,000 clones, 90% seen once. The TCR originated in a female donor with multiple sclerosis, enrolled in a pregnancy study. The chain employs TRBV13 and TRBJ2-3; 15 positions agree with TRBD2. The material was CD4+ T cells from peripheral blood mononuclear cells, obtained in the second trimester of pregnancy. The CDR3 sequence is CASSLGARTSGRALPDTQYF. In DNA, the CDR3 is TGTGCCAGCAGCTTAGGGGCTCGGACTAGCGGGAGGGCCTTACCAGATACGCAGTATTTT.